This TCR beta chain was profiled in a study of beta chain features in type 1 diabetes. Germline V gives CDR1 SNHLY, CDR2 FYNNEI. Trimming shortened V by 3 bases and J by 4 bases, and 6 bases separated the two germline ends. The CDR3 is 12 residues long. The study's findings and limits: Insertion counts at VDJ junctions were lower in type 1 diabetes patients, who also showed more deletions there.

The study reverse transcribed the entire isolated RNA, so it sequenced expressed TCRB transcripts. Assay used: immunoSEQ multiplex PCR; TCRdb lists only in-frame clones, some missing. The sample lists over 100,000 clones; 30% to 50% were seen once. Notes on this clone: Its cognate antigen is unknown.

The sequence was collected from a woman aged 18-29 years in good health. The gene calls are TRBV2 and TRBJ1-1; D gene uncertain. The material sequenced was stem cell memory CD4+ T cells from blood. DNA of the CDR3: TGTGCCAGCAGTGACGCGGGCACTGAAGCTTTCTTT. It codes for CASSDAGTEAFF.